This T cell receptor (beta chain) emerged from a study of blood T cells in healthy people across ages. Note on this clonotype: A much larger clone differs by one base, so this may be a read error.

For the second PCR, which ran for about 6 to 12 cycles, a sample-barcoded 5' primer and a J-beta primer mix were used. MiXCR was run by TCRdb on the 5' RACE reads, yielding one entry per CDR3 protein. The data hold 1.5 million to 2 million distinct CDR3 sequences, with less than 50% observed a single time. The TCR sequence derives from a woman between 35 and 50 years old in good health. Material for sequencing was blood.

CDR3 protein: CASSQGTEIYEQYF. DNA for the CDR3: TGCGCCAGCAGCCAAGGGACAGAGATTTACGAGCAGTACTTC. The chain joins TRBV4-3 to TRBJ2-5, with D perhaps matching TRBD1 (6 bases). TRBJ2-7 matches the DNA end more closely, so the J call is doubtful. There are 14 residues in the CDR3. Germline CDR1 and CDR2: LGHNA and YSLEER.